This T cell receptor beta chain appears in the sequencing data of a study of cytomegalovirus exposure and HLA in healthy donors (dated by TCRdb to about 2017). Regarding the research as a whole: According to an earlier analysis of 587 of the donors, 150 million to 200 million T cells yielded 100 million or so unique TCR beta sequences and less than 300 Gb of sequence data. A later analysis re-analyzed previously published TCR beta repertoires from 650 to 800 donors and added high-resolution HLA genotyping to study TCR occurrence patterns. In the later analysis, no new phenotypic data were used to find candidate immune exposures; instead, reliance was placed on TCR beta sequences and their occurrence across donors. The study combined high-throughput TCR immunosequencing, statistical association of individual TCRs with disease status, and machine learning to predict cytomegalovirus infection status. Along with the 666-subject first cohort, a separate validation cohort of more than 90 different subjects was used. The study aimed to test whether cataloging public T cell receptors could reveal signatures of past pathogen exposure. HLA typing covered class I and class II loci at four-digit resolution. Every discovery cohort repertoire had been produced on one sequencing platform. An early release that covered 500 to 800 HLA-typed donors contained approximately 290 gigabases of sequencing data and about 84 million unique TCR sequences. The number of donors typed differed by locus, with about 629-630 for A, B, C, DRB1 and DQB1, roughly 520 for DQA1, under 610 for DPA1, and under 490 for DPB1. Several DR-DQ haplotypes were treated as single units for association and clustering because of strong linkage in the cohort. To decide whether each TCR beta V gene segment behaved as functional or pseudogenic, an earlier analysis of fewer than 750 of the donors relied on high-throughput TCR beta sequencing. Donor age, sex, ethnicity and CMV serostatus were collected together with the repertoire data. On average, about 200,000 unique TCR beta nucleotide sequences were sequenced per donor among a few hundred genotyped donors of the cohort, with 15% to 20% of those sequences being non-productive. The genetic ancestry cluster associated with self-reported Caucasian donors included approximately 85% of the roughly 390 genotyped donors. The study profiled the T cell repertoires of hundreds of subjects by immunosequencing and related them to cytomegalovirus serostatus. In a later genetic analysis, genome-wide SNP genotypes for about 65% of the 666 donors were used, and that subset was treated as a discovery cohort.

Comments on this clone: The specificity of this receptor is unknown. No much larger clone exists at a distance of one base, and base qualities are not known.

V loses 2 bases of germline sequence and J loses 7 bases, and the interval between the two ends is 9 bases. The CDR1 and CDR2 encoded by the germline V gene are MNHEY and SVGAGI. Inclusive of the bounding cysteine and phenylalanine, the CDR3 is 13 residues long. The CDR3 DNA has 39 bases and is translated from base 1. Libraries were constructed by the immunoSEQ multiplex PCR assay. For the multiplex PCR, a mixture combining 60 forward primers for TCR Vbeta segments and 13 reverse primers for TCR Jbeta segments was used. Amplification of the CDR3 region of rearranged TCR beta genes was performed with a multiplex PCR assay on genomic DNA. The Illumina HiSeq System was used to sequence the amplified TCR beta libraries as 87-base-pair reads. Per the authors' processing: A later analysis tallied some 79 million unique TCR beta chains across the 550 to 850 repertoires, and about 12 million of those chains were shared by two or more donors. Raw reads were error-corrected and collapsed into unique sequences with a nearest-neighbor algorithm that merged closely related sequences to remove PCR and sequencing errors. Alignment of CDR3 sequences to IMGT reference sequences was used to assign V, D and J gene segments. For a sequence to be retained, a match of at least six nucleotides to both a V gene segment and a J gene segment was required. A rearrangement was called productive if the CDR3 had no stop codons and remained in frame with V and J, and every other rearrangement was called non-productive. CDR3 was defined by IMGT convention, running from the second conserved V-encoded cysteine to the conserved J-encoded phenylalanine. In an earlier analysis of more than 550 of the donors, sequences lacking an unambiguous match to a single V gene segment were excluded. An earlier analysis of 587 of the donors classified V segments as functional when productive rearrangements were above 56.7% and as segregating when the standard deviation between donors was above 5%. A statistical classification framework was built for diagnosing cytomegalovirus status from the catalog of TCR beta chain sequences. A later analysis assigned V and J genes by comparing TCR nucleotide sequences with IMGT/GENE-DB human TR gene sequences. Using the TCRdist pipeline, a later analysis assigned CDR3 sequences along with most-parsimonious VDJ recombination scenarios. A later analysis defined each TCR beta chain by its CDR3 amino acid sequence plus V-gene family, and excluded reads lacking a unique V-gene family. To address suspected cross-contamination and a sequencing artifact, a later analysis removed around 590 highly shared, low-generation-probability nucleotide sequences. In a later analysis, a clonal expansion index for each public chain was calculated from normalized within-repertoire ranks of inferred template counts. In a later analysis, generation probabilities were computed with a VDJ recombination model fitted to out-of-frame rearrangements, and the resulting probabilities were checked against IGoR. In a later analysis, hypergeometric tests were used to score TCR-TCR, TCR-HLA and TCR-CMV co-occurrence, with a repertoire-size bias correction applied to TCR pairs. To estimate false discovery rates, a later analysis permuted the HLA or CMV assignments 20 times. In a later analysis, co-occurring TCRs were grouped with DBSCAN, and TCRdist sequence similarity was added when clustering was performed within HLA-allele-positive subsets. Co-occurrence clustering excluded repertoires with fewer than 30,000 or more than 120,000 public chains, plus five with anomalous nucleotide sharing. Not all clones reach the TCRdb copy of this immuneACCESS table, which keeps in-frame sequences only. Checked studies attribute under half of the gap to unresolved V genes and leave the rest unexplained. The V and J calls and clone size come from that table; D and trimming were worked out from the DNA. In all, the sample holds about 98,000 clones, and 55% to 75% of those were seen once. Over 2% of the sample is held by the ten biggest clonotypes.

The investigation overall reported the following: In an earlier analysis of more than 500 of the donors, most TCR beta V segments appeared in productive rearrangements about 87% or about 30% of the time, broadly matching IMGT annotations. Linkage disequilibrium might explain the correlated functional status among segregating V segments, but an unknown experimental factor could not be ruled out. A later genetic analysis reported fewer N-insertions in productive TCRs among donors in an Asian-associated ancestry cluster than the roughly 700-donor mean. Because counts were too low, about 18 rarely observed V segments, including chromosome 9 orphons, were excluded from the earlier analysis of 500 to 700 of the donors. Only TCR beta chains were sequenced in this cohort, and the absence of alpha or paired-chain data limited detectable features. HLA typing was unavailable for some donors at each locus, so association tests used only the typed subset. The authors suggested that the approach could potentially be generalized to other disease states and immunological phenotypes. According to a later analysis, TCR association rates differed among HLA loci, with DRB1 alleles showing the most associated TCRs and HLA-C alleles showing the fewest. The 87-base-pair reads could not distinguish some IMGT-functional V segments, including TRBV6-2 and TRBV6-3, so those segments were excluded. Several of the top co-occurrence clusters appeared to be linked to parvovirus B19, influenza, CMV and Epstein-Barr virus, according to a later analysis. For the cohort, immune exposure information was limited to CMV serostatus. Sequencing depth was assumed to be roughly uniform across donors in the presence/absence analyses, though that assumption may not hold. A further reported finding was that TCR beta sequences accurately predicted the HLA-A and HLA-B alleles for most subjects in the first cohort. When HLA alleles, especially DR and DQ, strongly co-occurred, TCR associations were difficult to assign to individual alleles. Most TCR sequences were observed very rarely across donors, whereas some public TCRs were present in many individuals. In vitro tests confirmed that a few of the cytomegalovirus-associated TCR beta chains recognize cytomegalovirus antigens. According to a later analysis, most CMV-associated TCR beta chains appeared to be HLA-restricted, and the HLA associations seemed to be driven largely by CMV exposure. A total of fewer than 200 TCR beta chains were listed by the study as associated with cytomegalovirus. In a later analysis, HLA-associated TCR beta chains were found to be more clonally expanded and to have lower generation probabilities than equally common non-associated chains. A group of highly shared sequence variants was considered likely to be a technical artifact of the sequencing pipeline. The classifier was reported to diagnose cytomegalovirus status with high specificity and sensitivity in both the original and validation cohorts. In a later genetic analysis, a missense DCLRE1C variant was associated with V-gene and J-gene trimming of TCR beta chains, and the association was replicated in an independent cohort. In a later analysis, 15,000 to 20,000 TCR beta sequences were associated with specific HLA alleles at a false discovery rate of 0.05.

The cohort consisted of 600 or so healthy bone marrow donors. At the time of sampling, all cohort members were nominally healthy, though unrecorded immune exposures were likely present. The donor was CMV seronegative and belonged to the group of under 400 seronegative cohort members. A peripheral blood sample was provided by each donor, and peripheral blood mononuclear cells were used for TCR beta sequencing. The Qiagen DNeasy Blood Extraction Kit was used to extract genomic DNA from the blood cell samples. This TCR derives from a middle-aged man in good health and CMV-seronegative. The V gene is TRBV6-5 and the J gene is TRBJ1-5; the D gene is perhaps TRBD1, from 5 matching bases. The source material was PBMCs. Here is the DNA: TGTGCCAGCAGTTACCGTGACAGACAGCCCCAGCATTTT. Its amino acids are CASSYRDRQPQHF.